This entry is about one T cell receptor (beta chain). No antigen is known for it. V lost 1 base, J lost 4 bases, and 8 bases stayed unmatched. The CDR3 length is 17 residues. Germline V gene sequence: CDR1 LGHNA, CDR2 YSLEER. Unrecorded immune exposures were likely, despite nominal health at sampling. The PCR employed 60 Vbeta primers together with 13 Jbeta primers. Authors' methods: Unique TCR beta chains totaled 80 million to 100 million in a later count, with roughly 11 million of them shared. Clones were sequenced by immunoSEQ multiplex PCR, and TCRdb holds only the in-frame ones, with some missing. Clone size and V and J calls were adopted from that table, with D and trimming inferred from the DNA. This sample has about 160,000 clones, with more than 75% found just once. The entry originates in a study of cytomegalovirus exposure and HLA in healthy donors. Study outcomes and limitations: In a later analysis, a genetic analysis reported fewer productive-TCR N-insertions in an Asian-associated ancestry cluster than the cohort average. The authors assumed roughly uniform sequencing depth across donors for presence/absence analyses.

This sequence joins TRBV4-3 and TRBJ1-2; 11 bases map to TRBD1. The specimen sequenced was PBMCs. This clonotype originated in a man younger than 35 in good health and CMV-seropositive. The CDR3 region has the DNA TGCGCCAGCAGCCAAGGGACAGGGGGCAACTTAATCTATGGCTACACCTTC. This codes for CASSQGTGGNLIYGYTF.